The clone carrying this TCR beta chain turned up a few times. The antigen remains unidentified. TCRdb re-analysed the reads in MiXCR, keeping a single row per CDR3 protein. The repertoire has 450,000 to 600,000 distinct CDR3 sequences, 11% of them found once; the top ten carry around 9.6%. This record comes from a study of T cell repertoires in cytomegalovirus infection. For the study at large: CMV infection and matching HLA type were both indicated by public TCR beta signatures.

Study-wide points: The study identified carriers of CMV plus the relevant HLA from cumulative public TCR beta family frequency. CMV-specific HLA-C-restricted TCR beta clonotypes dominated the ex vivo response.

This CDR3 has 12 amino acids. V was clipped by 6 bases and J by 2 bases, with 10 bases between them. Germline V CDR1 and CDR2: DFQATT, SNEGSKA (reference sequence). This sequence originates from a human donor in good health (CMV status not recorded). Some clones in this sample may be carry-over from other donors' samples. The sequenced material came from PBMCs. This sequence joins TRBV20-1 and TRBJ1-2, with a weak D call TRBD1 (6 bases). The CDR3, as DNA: TGCAGTGCCACGGGACACAACTATGGCTACACCTTC. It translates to CSATGHNYGYTF.